This note documents a single TCR beta chain sequence. Germline CDR1 and CDR2: ENHRY and SYGVKD. The V end was cut by 10 bases, the J end by 4 bases, with 13 bases between. The CDR3 runs to 13 residues. These data are taken from a study of blood T cell repertoires in COVID-19. Background on the study: Sites in the United States, Italy and Spain provided acute and convalescent COVID-19 samples.

How the authors handled the data: Nucleated cell counts were estimated from reference gene primer amplification. Profiling relied on immunoSEQ multiplex PCR, and the TCRdb table lists in-frame clones only, not all of them. V, J and clone size derive from that table, while D and trimming were established from the DNA sequence. Among more than 50,000 clones listed, 80% to 95% were seen once. The sequenced material came from peripheral blood. This chain links TRBV10-3 with TRBJ1-4; D may be TRBD1 (5 bases). This sequence originates from an elderly man with acute or convalescent COVID-19. The CDR3 region has the DNA TGTGCCAACGCTGCGGGGGATAATGAAAAACTGTTTTTT. Translated: CANAAGDNEKLFF.